These 20 T cell receptor beta chains originate from one sample sequenced in a study of OX40 agonist ivuxolimab in advanced cancers. The table came from immunoSEQ multiplex PCR; TCRdb's copy has only in-frame clones and leaves some out. Of 23,000 or so clones in the sample, approximately 84% were seen once. The sample here was CD4+ or CD8+ T cells sorted from blood, taken in a trial of the OX40 agonist ivuxolimab. These receptors all stem from an adult with an advanced solid tumor such as melanoma, head and neck, liver or kidney cancer.

The chain recombines TRBV10-3 with TRBJ2-1; D gene unclear. Per germline, CDR1 ENHRY and CDR2 SYGVKD. The CDR3 consists of 12 residues. The V and J ends lost 0 bases and 6 bases respectively, with 3 bases between them. CDR3 sequence (DNA): TGTGCCATCAGTGAGTCCAGCAATGAGCAGTTCTTC. This sequence encodes CAISESSNEQFF.

Only one count was recorded for this clone. This chain links TRBV7-9 with TRBJ2-1, with TRBD2 identical over 8 bases. The CDR3 contains 14 residues. J was trimmed by 8 bases and V by 2 bases; bases with no gene match: 5. Germline loops: CDR1 SEHNR, CDR2 FQNEAQ (reference sequence). The CDR3, as DNA: TGTGCCAGCAGCTTATCGCTAGCGGGTGATGAGCAGTTCTTC. It translates to CASSLSLAGDEQFF.

The chain uses TRBV13 and TRBJ2-5; 9 bases match TRBD2. V lost 4 bases to trimming and J lost 0 bases; unmatched junction nucleotides: 12. This CDR3 contains 18 residues. Germline V gives CDR1 PRHDT, CDR2 FYEKMQ (reference sequence). The CDR3 DNA reads as TGTGCCAGCAGCTCTCGGGTAGCGGGAGATCCGTACCAAGAGACCCAGTACTTC. Translated, it gives CASSSRVAGDPYQETQYF.

The chain carries TRBV30 and TRBJ2-1, with 12 bases matching TRBD2. Germline V gives CDR1 GTSNPN, CDR2 SVGIG (reference sequence). The CDR3 length is 15 residues. The J segment lost 3 bases and the V segment lost 2 bases, leaving 2 bases of the junction unmatched. The CDR3 nucleotides read TGTGCCTGGAGTATGACTAGCGGGGGCTACAATGAGCAGTTCTTC. Encoded protein: CAWSMTSGGYNEQFF.

This chain uses TRBV20-1 with TRBJ2-7; no firm D call. This CDR3 contains 11 residues. The ends were cut back, 2 bases at V and 7 bases at J, with 9 bases in the middle. The germline CDR1 and CDR2 sequences are DFQATT and SNEGSKA (reference sequence). The CDR3 nucleotides are TGCAGTGCTAGATACAGACTGGAGCAGTACTTC. Its translation: CSARYRLEQYF.

This clone was found once. The V and J genes are TRBV21-1 and TRBJ1-5. TRBV21-1 is a listed pseudogene. The CDR3 contains 15 residues. The DNA of the CDR3 is TGTGCCAGCAGCAACAGGGGAGGGTGCAATCAGCCCCAGCATTTT. This translates into CASSNRGGCNQPQHF.

The CDR3 loop reads CASSLKGTYEQYF. The CDR3 DNA reads as TGTGCCAGCAGCTTAAAGGGGACCTACGAGCAGTACTTC. The rearrangement uses TRBV7-9 and TRBJ2-7; TRBD1 is a possible D gene (5 bases). V was trimmed by 2 bases and J by 2 bases, leaving 7 bases between them. This CDR3 comprises 13 residues. Germline V gene sequence: CDR1 SEHNR, CDR2 FQNEAQ (reference sequence).

This clone turned up a few times. This chain uses TRBV19 with TRBJ1-6; D gene uncertain. Germline CDR1 reads LNHDA; CDR2 reads SQIVND (reference sequence). Trimming pared 4 bases from V and 7 bases from J, leaving 8 bases between. The CDR3 is made up of 13 amino acids. CDR3 sequence: CASSNSMNSPLHF. In DNA form, the CDR3 reads TGTGCCAGTAGTAACAGTATGAATTCACCCCTCCACTTT.

The V gene is TRBV29-1, the J gene TRBJ2-4; a weak D match, TRBD2 (6 bases). CDR1 and CDR2 from the germline V gene are SQVTM and ANQGSEA. The CDR3 is 15 residues long. Trimming removed 1 base at V and 0 bases at J, with 10 bases between. The CDR3: CSVEGGDLAKNIQYF. Written as DNA, the CDR3 is TGCAGCGTTGAAGGGGGGGACTTAGCCAAAAACATTCAGTACTTC.

V is TRBV7-6 and J is TRBJ2-1; D gene unclear. Germline loops: CDR1 SGHVS, CDR2 FNYEAQ. Trimming removed 1 base at V and 5 bases at J, with 6 bases between. CDR3 length equals 13 residues. The chain's CDR3 is CASSLGGHNEQFF. CDR3 bases: TGTGCCAGCAGCTTAGGTGGCCACAATGAGCAGTTCTTC.

The V call is TRBV5-5, the J call TRBJ1-2; D may be TRBD1 (6 bases). Trimming cost V 6 bases and J 6 bases, with 15 bases left between them. The CDR3 has 13 residues. Per germline, CDR1 SGHKS and CDR2 YYEKEE (reference sequence). The DNA of the CDR3 is TGTGCCAGCAAACCGGGGGCGTCTCATGGCTACACCTTC. Protein product: CASKPGASHGYTF.

This sequence joins TRBV2 and TRBJ1-5; tentatively, D is TRBD1 (6 bases). Trimming pared 3 bases from V and 2 bases from J, leaving 11 bases between. The CDR3 spans 15 residues. Per germline, CDR1 SNHLY and CDR2 FYNNEI. The CDR3 DNA follows: TGTGCCAGCAGTGATTACGGACAGCGCAATCAGCCCCAGCATTTT. Translation gives CASSDYGQRNQPQHF.

The chain combines TRBV7-6 with TRBJ1-1; D gene uncertain. Trimming stripped 1 base from V and 3 bases from J, with 6 bases between. The CDR3 is 13 amino acids. The germline gives CDR1 SGHVS, CDR2 FNYEAQ. This chain's CDR3 is CASSLEEYTEAFF. CDR3 nucleotide sequence: TGTGCCAGCAGCTTAGAAGAATACACTGAAGCTTTCTTT.

The CDR3 here is CASSEHPTGTAYEQYF. DNA of the CDR3: TGTGCCAGCAGTGAACACCCGACAGGGACAGCCTACGAGCAGTACTTC. The chain employs TRBV2 and TRBJ2-7; 7 nucleotides line up with TRBD1. With 2 bases clipped from V and 2 bases from J, the junction kept 9 bases outside the gene matches. CDR3 length: 16 amino acids. Germline loops: CDR1 SNHLY, CDR2 FYNNEI.

This clone was seen a single time. The J gene is TRBJ1-5, the V gene TRBV6-5; no clear D gene. The V gene lost 0 bases and the J gene lost 0 bases, with 6 bases spanning the gap. The CDR3 runs 15 residues. Per the germline V gene, CDR1 is MNHEY and CDR2 is SVGAGI. The CDR3 loop is CASSYSQDSNQPQHF. CDR3 coding DNA: TGTGCCAGCAGTTACTCGCAGGATAGCAATCAGCCCCAGCATTTT.

This clone occurred once. V gene TRBV4-2 combines with J gene TRBJ2-7; possibly TRBD1 for D (9 bases). Per the germline V gene, CDR1 is LGHNA and CDR2 is YNFKEQ. The CDR3 contains 16 residues. V was cut by 0 bases and J by 6 bases, with 18 bases left in between. DNA for the CDR3: TGTGCCAGCAGCCAAGATCGGGGGACAGGGACTAGCGAGCAGTACTTC. Translated: CASSQDRGTGTSEQYF.

The CDR3 sequence: CASSSQGKYEQYF. CDR3 nucleotides: TGTGCCAGCAGCTCCCAGGGGAAGTACGAGCAGTACTTC. This chain uses TRBV11-3 with TRBJ2-7, with D maybe TRBD1 (6 bases). CDR3 length: 13 residues. The V and J ends lost 4 bases and 4 bases respectively, with 11 bases between them. Germline CDR1 is SGHNT and CDR2 is YENEEA. The full variable domain, completed using reference TRBV11-3 and TRBJ2-7, is EAGVVQSPRYKIIEKKQPVAFWCNPISGHNTLYWYLQNLGQGPELLIRYENEEAVDDSQLPKDRFSAERLKGVDSTLKIQPAELGDSAVYLCASSSQGKYEQYFGPGTRLTVT.

This clone was recorded a few times. The chain has TRBV5-4 and TRBJ2-1; 11 bases line up with TRBD2. Germline V gene sequence: CDR1 SGHNT, CDR2 YYREEE (reference sequence). CDR3 length: 16 residues. J lost 8 bases, V lost 3 bases, and 10 bases had no gene match. The CDR3 here is CASSSTSGSSGDEQFF. CDR3 bases: TGTGCCAGCAGCTCCACTAGCGGGAGCTCGGGCGATGAGCAGTTCTTC.

The rearrangement links TRBV27 to TRBJ2-5; D may be TRBD1 or TRBD2 (6 bases each). Germline V gene lookup returns CDR1 MNHEY and CDR2 SMNVEV (reference sequence). V gave up 3 bases and J gave up 5 bases, with 10 bases separating them. There are 13 residues in the CDR3. CDR3: CASSLGGWETQYF. The CDR3 bases are TGTGCCAGCAGTTTGGGGGGCTGGGAGACCCAGTACTTC.

Notes on this clone: The junction departs from the called germline gene at one end, perhaps through a read error. This chain links TRBV15 with TRBJ2-7; 8 bases align to TRBD1. This CDR3 is built from 16 residues. The germline V gene has CDR1 LNHNV and CDR2 YYDKDF (reference sequence). The CDR3 sequence is CATSGDSLDRGREQYF. The CDR3 DNA is TGTGCCACCAGCGGAGATTCTCTTGACAGGGGCCGCGAGCAGTACTTC.